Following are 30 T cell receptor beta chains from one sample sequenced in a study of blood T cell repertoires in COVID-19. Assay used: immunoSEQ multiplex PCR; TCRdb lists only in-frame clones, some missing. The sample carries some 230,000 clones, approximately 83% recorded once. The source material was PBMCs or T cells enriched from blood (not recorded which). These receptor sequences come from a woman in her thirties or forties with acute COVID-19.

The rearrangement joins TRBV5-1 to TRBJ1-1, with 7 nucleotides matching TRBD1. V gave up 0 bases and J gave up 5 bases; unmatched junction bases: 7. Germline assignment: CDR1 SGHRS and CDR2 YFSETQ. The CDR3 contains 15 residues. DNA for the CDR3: TGCGCCAGCAGCTTGGGAGGGGGCAGGTATACTGAAGCTTTCTTT. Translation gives CASSLGGGRYTEAFF. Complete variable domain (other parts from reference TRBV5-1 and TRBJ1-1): KAGVTQTPRYLIKTRGQQVTLSCSPISGHRSVSWYQQTPGQGLQFLFEYFSETQRNKGNFPGRFSGRQFSNSRSEMNVSTLELGDSALYLCASSLGGGRYTEAFFGQGTRLTVV.

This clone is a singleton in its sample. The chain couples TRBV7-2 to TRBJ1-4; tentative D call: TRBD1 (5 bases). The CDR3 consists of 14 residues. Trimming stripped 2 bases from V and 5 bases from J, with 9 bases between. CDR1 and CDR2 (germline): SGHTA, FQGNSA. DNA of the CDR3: TGTGCCAGCAGCTTACACGCAGGGAATGAAAAACTGTTTTTT. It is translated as CASSLHAGNEKLFF.

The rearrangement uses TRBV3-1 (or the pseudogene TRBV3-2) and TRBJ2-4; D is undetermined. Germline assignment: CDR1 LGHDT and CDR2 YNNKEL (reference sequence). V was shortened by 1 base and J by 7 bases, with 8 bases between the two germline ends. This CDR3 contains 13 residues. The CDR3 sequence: CASSQGWRNIQYF. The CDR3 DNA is TGTGCCAGCAGCCAAGGATGGCGGAACATTCAGTACTTC.

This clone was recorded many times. CDR3 in DNA: TGTGCCAGCAGCACACTGGGACTAGCCTACAATGAGCAGTTCTTC. This codes for CASSTLGLAYNEQFF. The V and J genes are TRBV5-6 and TRBJ2-1; 8 nucleotides line up with TRBD2. The CDR3 is 15 residues long. Germline CDR1 and CDR2: SGHDT and YYEEEE. Unmatched junction bases numbered 5, after V lost 4 bases and J lost 2 bases.

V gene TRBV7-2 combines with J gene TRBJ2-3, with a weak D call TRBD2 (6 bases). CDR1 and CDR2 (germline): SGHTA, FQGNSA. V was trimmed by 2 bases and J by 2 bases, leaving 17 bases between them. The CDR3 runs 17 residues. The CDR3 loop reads CASSLRRAGPNTDTQYF. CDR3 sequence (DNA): TGTGCCAGCAGCTTAAGGCGCGCGGGGCCCAACACAGATACGCAGTATTTT.

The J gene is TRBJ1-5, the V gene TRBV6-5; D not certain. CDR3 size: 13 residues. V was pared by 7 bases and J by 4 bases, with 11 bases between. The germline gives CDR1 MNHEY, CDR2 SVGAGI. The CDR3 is CASKRQVNQPQHF. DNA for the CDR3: TGTGCCAGCAAACGCCAGGTGAATCAGCCCCAGCATTTT.

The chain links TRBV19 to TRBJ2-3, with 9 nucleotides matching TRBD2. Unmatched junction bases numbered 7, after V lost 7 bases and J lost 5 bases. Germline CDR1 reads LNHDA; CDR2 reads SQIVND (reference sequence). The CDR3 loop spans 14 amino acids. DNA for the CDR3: TGTGCCAGTAACCGAGCGGGAGGTGGAGATACGCAGTATTTT. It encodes CASNRAGGGDTQYF.

The CDR3 bases are TGTGCCAGCAGTGAAGTCTGGACAGCCTCATATGGCTACACCTTC. This sequence encodes CASSEVWTASYGYTF. The V and J genes are TRBV6-1 and TRBJ1-2, with TRBD1 as a possible D gene (6 bases). V was cut by 1 base and J by 5 bases, with 14 bases left in between. Germline-derived CDR1 and CDR2 are MNHNS and SASEGT. The CDR3 contains 15 residues.

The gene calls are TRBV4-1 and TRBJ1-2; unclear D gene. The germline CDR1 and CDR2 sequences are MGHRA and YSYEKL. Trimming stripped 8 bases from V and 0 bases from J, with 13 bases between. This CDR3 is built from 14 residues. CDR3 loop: CASQTSMSNYGYTF. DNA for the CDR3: TGCGCCAGCCAAACTTCTATGTCTAACTATGGCTACACCTTC.

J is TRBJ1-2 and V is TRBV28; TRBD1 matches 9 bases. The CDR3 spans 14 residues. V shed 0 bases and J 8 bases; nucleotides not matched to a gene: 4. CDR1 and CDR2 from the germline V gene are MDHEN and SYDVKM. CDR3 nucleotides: TGTGCCAGCAGTTTATGGGACAGGGGTGGAGGCTACACCTTC. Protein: CASSLWDRGGGYTF.

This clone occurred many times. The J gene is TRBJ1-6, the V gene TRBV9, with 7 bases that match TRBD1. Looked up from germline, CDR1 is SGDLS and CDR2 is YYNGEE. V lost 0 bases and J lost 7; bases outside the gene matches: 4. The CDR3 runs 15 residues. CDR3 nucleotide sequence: TGTGCCAGCAGCGTAGGGAACAGGGGCAATTCACCCCTCCACTTT. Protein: CASSVGNRGNSPLHF. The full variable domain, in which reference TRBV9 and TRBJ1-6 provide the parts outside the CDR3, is DSGVTQTPKHLITATGQRVTLRCSPRSGDLSVYWYQQSLDQGLQFLIQYYNGEERAKGNILERFSAQQFPDLHSELNLSSLELGDSALYFCASSVGNRGNSPLHFGNGTRLTVT.

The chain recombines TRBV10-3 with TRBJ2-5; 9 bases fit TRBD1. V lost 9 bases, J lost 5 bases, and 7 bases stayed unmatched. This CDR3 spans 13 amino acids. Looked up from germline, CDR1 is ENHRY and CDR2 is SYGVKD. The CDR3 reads CAIQDRGWETQYF. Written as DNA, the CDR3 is TGTGCCATACAGGACAGGGGTTGGGAGACCCAGTACTTC.

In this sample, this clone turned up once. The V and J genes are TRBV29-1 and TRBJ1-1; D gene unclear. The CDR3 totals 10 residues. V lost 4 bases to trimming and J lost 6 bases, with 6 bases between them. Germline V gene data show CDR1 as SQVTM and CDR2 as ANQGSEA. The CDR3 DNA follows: TGCAGCGTTGGGACTCCTGAAGCTTTCTTT. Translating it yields CSVGTPEAFF.

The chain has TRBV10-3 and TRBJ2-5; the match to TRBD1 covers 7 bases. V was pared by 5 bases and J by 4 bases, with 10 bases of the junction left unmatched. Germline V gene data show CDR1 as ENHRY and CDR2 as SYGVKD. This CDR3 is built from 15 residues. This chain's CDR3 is CAISRDSSPGETQYF. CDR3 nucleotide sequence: TGTGCCATCAGTCGGGACAGCAGTCCGGGAGAGACCCAGTACTTC.

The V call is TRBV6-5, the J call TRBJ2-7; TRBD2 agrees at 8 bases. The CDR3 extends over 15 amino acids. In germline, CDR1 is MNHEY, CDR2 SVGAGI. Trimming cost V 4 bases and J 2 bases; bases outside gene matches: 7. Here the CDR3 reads CASSLGRGGTYEQYF. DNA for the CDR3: TGTGCCAGCAGTTTGGGCCGGGGGGGGACCTACGAGCAGTACTTC.

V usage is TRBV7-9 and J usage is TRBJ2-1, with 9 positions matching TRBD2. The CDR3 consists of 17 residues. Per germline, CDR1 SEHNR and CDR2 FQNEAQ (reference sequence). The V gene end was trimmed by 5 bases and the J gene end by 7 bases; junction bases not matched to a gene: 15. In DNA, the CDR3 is TGTGCCAGCAGCGGTCCCGGGACTAGCTTTCGAGAAAATGAGCAGTTCTTC. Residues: CASSGPGTSFRENEQFF. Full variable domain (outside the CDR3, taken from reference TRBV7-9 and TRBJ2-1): DTGVSQNPRHKITKRGQNVTFRCDPISEHNRLYWYRQTLGQGPEFLTYFQNEAQLEKSRLLSDRFSAERPKGSFSTLEIQRTEQGDSAMYLCASSGPGTSFRENEQFFGPGTRLTVL.

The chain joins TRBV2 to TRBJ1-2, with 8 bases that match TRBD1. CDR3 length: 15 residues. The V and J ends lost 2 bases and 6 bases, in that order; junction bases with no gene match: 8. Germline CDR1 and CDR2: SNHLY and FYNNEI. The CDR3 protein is CASSEIAGGEDGYTF. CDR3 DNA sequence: TGTGCCAGCAGTGAAATCGCAGGGGGCGAGGATGGCTACACCTTC.

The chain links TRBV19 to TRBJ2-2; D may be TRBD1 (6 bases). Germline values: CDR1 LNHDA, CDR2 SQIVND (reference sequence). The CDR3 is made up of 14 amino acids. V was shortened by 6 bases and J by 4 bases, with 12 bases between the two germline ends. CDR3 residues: CASRRQDGTGELFF. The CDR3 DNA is TGTGCCAGTAGGAGACAGGACGGCACCGGGGAGCTGTTTTTT.

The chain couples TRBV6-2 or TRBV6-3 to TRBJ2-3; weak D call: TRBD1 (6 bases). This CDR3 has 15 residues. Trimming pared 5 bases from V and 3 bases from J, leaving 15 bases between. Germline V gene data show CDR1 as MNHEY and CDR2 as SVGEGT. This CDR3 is CASSPGWGRTDTQYF. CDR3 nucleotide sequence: TGTGCCAGCAGTCCGGGGTGGGGGCGGACAGATACGCAGTATTTT.

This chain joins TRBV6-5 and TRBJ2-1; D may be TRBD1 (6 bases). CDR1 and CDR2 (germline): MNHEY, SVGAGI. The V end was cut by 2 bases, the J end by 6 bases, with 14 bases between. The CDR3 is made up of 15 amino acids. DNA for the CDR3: TGTGCCAGCAGTTACCGGGACACCCTCAGCAATGAGCAGTTCTTC. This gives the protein CASSYRDTLSNEQFF.

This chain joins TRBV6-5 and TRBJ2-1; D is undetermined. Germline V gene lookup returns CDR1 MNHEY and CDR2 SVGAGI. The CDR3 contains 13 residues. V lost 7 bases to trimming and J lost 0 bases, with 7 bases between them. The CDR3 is CASTEPSYNEQFF. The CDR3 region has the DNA TGTGCCAGCACCGAGCCCTCCTACAATGAGCAGTTCTTC.

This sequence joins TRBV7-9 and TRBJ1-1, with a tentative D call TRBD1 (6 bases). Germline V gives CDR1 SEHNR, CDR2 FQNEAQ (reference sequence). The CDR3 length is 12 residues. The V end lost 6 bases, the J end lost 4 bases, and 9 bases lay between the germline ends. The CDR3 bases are TGTGCCAGCAGTCCGGACAGCACTGAAGCTTTCTTT. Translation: CASSPDSTEAFF. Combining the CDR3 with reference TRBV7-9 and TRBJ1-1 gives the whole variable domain DTGVSQNPRHKITKRGQNVTFRCDPISEHNRLYWYRQTLGQGPEFLTYFQNEAQLEKSRLLSDRFSAERPKGSFSTLEIQRTEQGDSAMYLCASSPDSTEAFFGQGTRLTVV.

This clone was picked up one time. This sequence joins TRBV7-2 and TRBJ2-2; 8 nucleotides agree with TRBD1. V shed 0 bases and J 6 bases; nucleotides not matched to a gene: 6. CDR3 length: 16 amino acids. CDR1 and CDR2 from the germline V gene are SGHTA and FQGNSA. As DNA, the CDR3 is TGTGCCAGCAGCTTAGCGTACAGGGGGACGGCCGGGGAGCTGTTTTTT. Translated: CASSLAYRGTAGELFF. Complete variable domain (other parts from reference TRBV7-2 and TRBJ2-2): GAGVSQSPSNKVTEKGKDVELRCDPISGHTALYWYRQSLGQGLEFLIYFQGNSAPDKSGLPSDRFSAERTGGSVSTLTIQRTQQEDSAVYLCASSLAYRGTAGELFFGEGSRLTVL.

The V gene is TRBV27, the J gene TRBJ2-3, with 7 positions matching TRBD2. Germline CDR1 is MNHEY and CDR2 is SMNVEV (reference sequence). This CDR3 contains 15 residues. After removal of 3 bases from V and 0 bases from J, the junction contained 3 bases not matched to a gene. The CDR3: CASSFFGRSTDTQYF. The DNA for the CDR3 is TGTGCCAGCAGTTTTTTCGGGAGGAGCACAGATACGCAGTATTTT.

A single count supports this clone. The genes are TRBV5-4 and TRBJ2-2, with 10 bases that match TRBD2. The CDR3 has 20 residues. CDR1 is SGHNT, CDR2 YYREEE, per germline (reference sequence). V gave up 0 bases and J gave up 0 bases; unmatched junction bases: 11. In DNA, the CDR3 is TGTGCCAGCAGCTTGGCCCGGCTAGCGGGGGCCCGCACGAACACCGGGGAGCTGTTTTTT. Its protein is CASSLARLAGARTNTGELFF.

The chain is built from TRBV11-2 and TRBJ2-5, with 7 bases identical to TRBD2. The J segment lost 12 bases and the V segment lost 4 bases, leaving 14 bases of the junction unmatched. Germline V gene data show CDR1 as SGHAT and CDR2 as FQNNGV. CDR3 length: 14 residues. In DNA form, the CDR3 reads TGTGCCAGCAGCTATTCGACTAGCAGGGCCCGGGAGTACTTC. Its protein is CASSYSTSRAREYF.

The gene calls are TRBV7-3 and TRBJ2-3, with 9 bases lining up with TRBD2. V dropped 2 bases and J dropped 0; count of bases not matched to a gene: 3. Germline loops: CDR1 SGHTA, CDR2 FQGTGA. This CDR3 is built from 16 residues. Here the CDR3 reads CASSLLAGTSTDTQYF. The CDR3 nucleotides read TGTGCCAGCAGCTTACTAGCGGGGACTAGCACAGATACGCAGTATTTT.

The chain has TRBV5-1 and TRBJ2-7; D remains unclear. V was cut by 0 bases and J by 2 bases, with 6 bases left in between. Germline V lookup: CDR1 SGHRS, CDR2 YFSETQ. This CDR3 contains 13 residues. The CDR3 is CASSLEPTYEQYF. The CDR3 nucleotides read TGCGCCAGCAGCTTGGAGCCTACCTACGAGCAGTACTTC.

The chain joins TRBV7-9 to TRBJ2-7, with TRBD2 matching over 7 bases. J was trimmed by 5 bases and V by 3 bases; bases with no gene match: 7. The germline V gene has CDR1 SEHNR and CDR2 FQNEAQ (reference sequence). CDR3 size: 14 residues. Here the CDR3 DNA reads TGTGCCAGCAGCTTCGGCGGGGGATTTGACGAGCAGTACTTC. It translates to CASSFGGGFDEQYF.

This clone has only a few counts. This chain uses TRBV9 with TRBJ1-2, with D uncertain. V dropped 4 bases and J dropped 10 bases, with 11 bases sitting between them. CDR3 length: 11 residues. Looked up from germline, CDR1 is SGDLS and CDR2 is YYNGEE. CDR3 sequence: CASSSLGSYTF. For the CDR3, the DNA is TGTGCCAGCAGCAGCTTGGGCTCCTACACCTTC.